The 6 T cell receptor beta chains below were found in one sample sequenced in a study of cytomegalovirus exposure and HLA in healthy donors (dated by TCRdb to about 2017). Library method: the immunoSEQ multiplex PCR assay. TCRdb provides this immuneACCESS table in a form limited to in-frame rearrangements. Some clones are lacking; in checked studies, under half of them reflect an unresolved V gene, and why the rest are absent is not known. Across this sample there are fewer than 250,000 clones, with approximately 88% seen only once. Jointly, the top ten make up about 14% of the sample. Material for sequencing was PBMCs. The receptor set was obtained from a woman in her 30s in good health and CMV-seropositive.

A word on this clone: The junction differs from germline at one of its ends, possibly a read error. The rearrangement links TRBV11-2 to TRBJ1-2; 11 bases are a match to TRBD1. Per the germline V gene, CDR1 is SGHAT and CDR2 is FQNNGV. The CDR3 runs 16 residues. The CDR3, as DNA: TGTGCCAGCAGCAAGTCCTCCGGGACAGGGGGTGCTAGTGGGGCCTTC. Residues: CASSKSSGTGGASGAF.

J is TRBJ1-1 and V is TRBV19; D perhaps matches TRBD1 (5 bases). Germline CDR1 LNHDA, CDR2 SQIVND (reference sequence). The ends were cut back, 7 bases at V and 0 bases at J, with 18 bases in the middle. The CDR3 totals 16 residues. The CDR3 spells CASKRDFGAVNTEAFF. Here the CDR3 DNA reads TGTGCCAGTAAGAGGGACTTCGGGGCAGTGAACACTGAAGCTTTCTTT.

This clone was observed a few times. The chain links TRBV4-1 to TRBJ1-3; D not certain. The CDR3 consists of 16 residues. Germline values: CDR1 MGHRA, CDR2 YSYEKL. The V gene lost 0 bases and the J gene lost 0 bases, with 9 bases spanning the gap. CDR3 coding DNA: TGCGCCAGCAGCCAAGATCCGGCCTTCTCTGGAAACACCATATATTTT. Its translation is CASSQDPAFSGNTIYF.

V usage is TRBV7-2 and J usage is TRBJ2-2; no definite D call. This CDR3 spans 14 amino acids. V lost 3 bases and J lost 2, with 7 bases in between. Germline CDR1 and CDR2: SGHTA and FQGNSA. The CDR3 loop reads CASSFSFNTGELFF. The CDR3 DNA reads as TGTGCCAGCAGCTTTTCCTTTAACACCGGGGAGCTGTTTTTT.

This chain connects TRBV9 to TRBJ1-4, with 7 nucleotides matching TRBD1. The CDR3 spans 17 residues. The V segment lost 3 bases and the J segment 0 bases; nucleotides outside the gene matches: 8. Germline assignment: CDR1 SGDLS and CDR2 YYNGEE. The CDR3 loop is CASSATGELTTNEKLFF. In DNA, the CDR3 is TGTGCCAGCAGCGCTACAGGGGAGTTAACAACTAATGAAAAACTGTTTTTT.

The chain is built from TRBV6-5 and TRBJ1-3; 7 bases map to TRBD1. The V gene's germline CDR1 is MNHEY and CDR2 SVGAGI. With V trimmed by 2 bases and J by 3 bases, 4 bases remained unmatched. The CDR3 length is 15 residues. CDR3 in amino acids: CASSYAPGGGNTIYF. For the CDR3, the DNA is TGTGCCAGCAGTTACGCACCAGGGGGTGGAAACACCATATATTTT.